This TCR beta chain emerged from a study of cytomegalovirus exposure and HLA in healthy donors. General study results and limits: Researchers counted around 180 TCR beta chains as cytomegalovirus-associated.

Concerning this clone itself: The antigen is unknown.

PCR employed 60 Vbeta and 13 Jbeta primers. Sequenced by immunoSEQ multiplex PCR; TCRdb stores in-frame clones only, minus some. The profile covers over 110,000 clones, with approximately 83% appearing a single time and approximately 2.3% taken by the ten largest. The CDR3 length is 18 residues. Germline V CDR1 and CDR2: SQVTM, ANQGSEA. V was trimmed by 1 base and J by 4 bases, leaving 25 bases between them. This clonotype originated in a male donor in good health and CMV-seronegative. The source material was PBMCs. This rearrangement joins TRBV29-1 to TRBJ1-2; no reliable D call. DNA of the CDR3: TGCAGCGTTGAAGGGATGGGTTCACTCGTGCCGGAGGGCTATGGCTACACCTTC. The encoded protein is CSVEGMGSLVPEGYGYTF.